The TCR beta chain described here comes from a study of regulatory T cells in long-lasting Graves disease. Between the trimmed V and J ends, which lost 2 bases and 8 bases, there was a span of 18 bases. This CDR3 is built from 15 residues. The germline V gene has CDR1 MDHEN and CDR2 SYDVKM. The time point denotes: persistent/refractory GD, antithyroid drugs over 5 years with positive TRAb. The TCR library used RNA extracted from PBMCs. The authors drew patients from an endocrinology department in Xi'an, China. For TCR beta, libraries came from iRepertoire HTBI primers and Arm-PCR of CDR3 regions. TCRdb reprocessed the multiplex PCR reads via MiXCR and lists one record per CDR3 protein. The repertoire has 700,000 or so distinct CDR3 sequences, roughly 30% of them found once; the top ten carry about two fifths. This clonotype was recorded many times.

The sequencing here drew on peripheral blood mononuclear cells (PBMCs), taken when the disease was refractory, from a patient treated with antithyroid drugs. This TCR was sampled from a female donor with Graves disease. The chain employs TRBV28 and TRBJ1-2; D gene ambiguous. The CDR3 reads CASSLSSNPGRGYTF. The CDR3 DNA follows: TGTGCCAGCAGTTTAAGCTCTAACCCCGGACGCGGCTACACCTTC.